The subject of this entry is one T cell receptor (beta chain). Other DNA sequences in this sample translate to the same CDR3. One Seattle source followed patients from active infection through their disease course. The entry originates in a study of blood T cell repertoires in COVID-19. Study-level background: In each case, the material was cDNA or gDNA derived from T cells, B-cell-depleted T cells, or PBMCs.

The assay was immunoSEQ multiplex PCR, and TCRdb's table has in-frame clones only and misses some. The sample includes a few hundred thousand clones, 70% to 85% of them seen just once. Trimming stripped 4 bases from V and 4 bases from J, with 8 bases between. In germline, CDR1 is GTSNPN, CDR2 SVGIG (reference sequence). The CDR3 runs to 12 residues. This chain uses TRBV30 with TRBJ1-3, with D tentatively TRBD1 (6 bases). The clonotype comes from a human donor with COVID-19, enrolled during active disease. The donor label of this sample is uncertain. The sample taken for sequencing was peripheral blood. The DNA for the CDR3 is TGTGCCTGGACAGGGGCAGGAAACACCATATATTTT. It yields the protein CAWTGAGNTIYF.